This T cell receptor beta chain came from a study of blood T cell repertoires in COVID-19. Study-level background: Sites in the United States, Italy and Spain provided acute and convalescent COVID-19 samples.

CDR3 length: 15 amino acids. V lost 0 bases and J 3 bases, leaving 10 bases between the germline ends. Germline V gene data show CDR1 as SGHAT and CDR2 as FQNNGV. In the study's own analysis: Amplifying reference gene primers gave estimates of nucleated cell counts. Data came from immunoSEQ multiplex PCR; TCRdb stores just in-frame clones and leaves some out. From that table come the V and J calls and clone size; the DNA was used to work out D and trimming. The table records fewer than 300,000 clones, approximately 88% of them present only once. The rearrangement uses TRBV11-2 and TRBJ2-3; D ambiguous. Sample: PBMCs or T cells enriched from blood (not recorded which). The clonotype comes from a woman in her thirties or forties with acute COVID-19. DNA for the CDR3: TGTGCCAGCAGCTTAGAGCCTAGGAAGACAGATACGCAGTATTTT. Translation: CASSLEPRKTDTQYF.